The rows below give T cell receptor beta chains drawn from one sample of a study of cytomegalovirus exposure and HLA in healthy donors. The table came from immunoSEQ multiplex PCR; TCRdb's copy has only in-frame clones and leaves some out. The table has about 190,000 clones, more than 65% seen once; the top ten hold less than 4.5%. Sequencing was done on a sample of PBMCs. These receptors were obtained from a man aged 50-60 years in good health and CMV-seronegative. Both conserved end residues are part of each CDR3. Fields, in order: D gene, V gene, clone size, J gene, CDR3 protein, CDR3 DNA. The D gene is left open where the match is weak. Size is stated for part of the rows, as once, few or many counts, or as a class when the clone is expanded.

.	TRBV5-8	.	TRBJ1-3	CASSSGLSGNTIYF	TGTGCCAGCAGCTCGGGGTTATCTGGAAACACCATATATTTT
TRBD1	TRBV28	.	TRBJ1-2	CASSGGTGAHGYTF	TGTGCCAGCAGTGGGGGGACAGGGGCTCATGGCTACACCTTC
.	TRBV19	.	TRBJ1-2	CATQDSFYGYTF	TGTGCCACCCAGGACAGCTTCTATGGCTACACCTTC
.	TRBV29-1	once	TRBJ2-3	CSVEGHFTDTQYF	TGCAGCGTTGAGGGACATTTCACAGATACGCAGTATTTT
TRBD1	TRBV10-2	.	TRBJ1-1	CASGGTENTEAFF	TGCGCCAGCGGGGGGACAGAGAACACTGAAGCTTTCTTT
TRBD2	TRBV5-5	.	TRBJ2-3	CASSFLAGGSTDTQYF	TGTGCCAGCAGCTTCCTAGCGGGGGGAAGCACAGATACGCAGTATTTT
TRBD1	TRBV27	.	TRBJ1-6	CASSLGQGPLHF	TGTGCCAGCAGTCTCGGACAGGGACCCCTCCACTTT
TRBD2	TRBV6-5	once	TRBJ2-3	CASSYRAGNTQYF	TGTGCCAGCAGTTACAGAGCGGGAAATACGCAGTATTTT
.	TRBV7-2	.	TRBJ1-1	CASSFPGTATEAFF	TGTGCCAGCAGCTTCCCGGGTACGGCCACTGAAGCTTTCTTT
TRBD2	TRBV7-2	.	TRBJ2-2	CASSLYPSGGADTGELFF	TGTGCCAGCAGCTTATATCCTAGCGGGGGGGCCGACACCGGGGAGCTGTTTTTT
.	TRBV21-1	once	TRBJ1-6	CARYKPGGLNSPLHF	TGTGCCAGGTACAAACCCGGGGGGCTCAATTCACCCCTCCACTTT
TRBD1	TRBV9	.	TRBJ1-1	CASSISTGANTEAFF	TGTGCCAGCAGCATCTCGACAGGGGCTAACACTGAAGCTTTCTTT
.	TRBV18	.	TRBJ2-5	CASSPISAETQYF	TGTGCCAGCTCACCGATTAGCGCAGAGACCCAGTACTTC
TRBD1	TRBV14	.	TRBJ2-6	CASSLDRAGANVLTF	TGTGCCAGCAGCCTCGACAGGGCTGGGGCCAACGTCCTGACTTTC
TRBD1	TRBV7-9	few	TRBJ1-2	CSSSLAGQGASGYTF	TGTTCCAGCAGCTTAGCAGGGCAGGGGGCATCAGGCTACACCTTC
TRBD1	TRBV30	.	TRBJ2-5	CASGDRGLGETQYF	TGTGCCTCCGGGGACAGGGGGCTCGGGGAGACCCAGTACTTC
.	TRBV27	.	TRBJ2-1	CASSPGTSSYNEQFF	TGTGCCAGCAGCCCCGGGACAAGCTCCTACAATGAGCAGTTCTTC
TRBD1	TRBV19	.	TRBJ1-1	CASSIRGTDEAFF	TGTGCCAGTAGTATACGGGGGACAGATGAAGCTTTCTTT
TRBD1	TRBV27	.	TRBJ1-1	CASKNFPGQGNTEAFF	TGTGCCAGCAAGAATTTCCCGGGACAGGGAAACACTGAAGCTTTCTTT
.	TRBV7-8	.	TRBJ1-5	CASSSATVGQTPQHF	TGTGCCAGCAGCTCAGCGACAGTCGGCCAAACGCCCCAGCATTTT
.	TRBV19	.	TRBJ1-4	CASSMSTEREKLFF	TGTGCCAGTAGTATGAGTACCGAGAGGGAAAAACTGTTTTTT
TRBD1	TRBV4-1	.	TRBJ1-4	CASSQPGQGAEKLFF	TGCGCCAGCAGCCAGCCGGGACAGGGGGCGGAAAAACTGTTTTTT
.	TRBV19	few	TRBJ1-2	CASSITGYGYTF	TGTGCCAGTAGTATTACAGGCTATGGCTACACCTTC
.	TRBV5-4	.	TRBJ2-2	CASSPSIDRNTGELFF	TGTGCCAGCAGCCCTTCCATTGACAGGAACACCGGGGAGCTGTTTTTT
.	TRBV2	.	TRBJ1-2	CASSVLGDGYTF	TGTGCCAGCAGTGTCCTAGGGGATGGCTACACCTTC
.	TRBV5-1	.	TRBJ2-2	CASSLAPQGNTGELFF	TGCGCCAGCAGCTTGGCCCCACAGGGGAACACCGGGGAGCTGTTTTTT
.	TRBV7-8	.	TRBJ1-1	CASSLRATREAFF	TGTGCCAGCAGCTTGAGGGCAACACGCGAAGCTTTCTTT
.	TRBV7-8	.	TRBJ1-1	CASSLGLTASTEAFF	TGTGCCAGCAGCTTAGGGTTGACAGCAAGTACTGAAGCTTTCTTT
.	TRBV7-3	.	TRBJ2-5	CASSLESSGTQYF	TGTGCCAGCAGCTTGGAATCCTCGGGGACCCAGTACTTC
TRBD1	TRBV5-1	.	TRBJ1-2	CASSSTGVFGYTF	TGCGCCAGCAGCTCGACAGGGGTGTTTGGCTACACCTTC
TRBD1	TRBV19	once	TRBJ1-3	CASTVGQGAGNTIYF	TGTGCCAGTACCGTGGGACAGGGCGCTGGAAACACCATATATTTT
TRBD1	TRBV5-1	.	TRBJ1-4	CASSLAAGGLNEKLFF	TGCGCCAGCAGCTTGGCGGCAGGGGGCCTTAATGAAAAACTGTTTTTT
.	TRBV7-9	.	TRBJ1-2	CASSLSRGYYGYTF	TGTGCCAGCAGCTTATCCCGGGGATACTATGGCTACACCTTC
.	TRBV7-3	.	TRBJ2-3	CASSATGTDTQYF	TGTGCCAGCAGCGCAACAGGGACAGATACGCAGTATTTT
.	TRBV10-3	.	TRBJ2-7	CAISEAGYEQYF	TGTGCCATCAGTGAGGCGGGGTACGAGCAGTACTTC
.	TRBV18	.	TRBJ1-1	CASSPLESGDTEAFF	TGTGCCAGCTCACCGCTTGAGAGCGGGGACACTGAAGCTTTCTTT
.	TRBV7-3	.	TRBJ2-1	CASSTTDGRGEQFF	TGTGCCAGCAGCACAACAGACGGAAGGGGTGAGCAGTTCTTC
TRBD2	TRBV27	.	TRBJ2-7	CASPGGVMYEQYF	TGTGCCAGCCCGGGGGGGGTTATGTACGAGCAGTACTTC
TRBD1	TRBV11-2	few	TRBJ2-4	CASSPRRTGQGTKNIQYF	TGTGCCAGCAGCCCCCGCAGGACCGGACAGGGGACCAAAAACATTCAGTACTTC
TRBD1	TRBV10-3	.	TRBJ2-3	CAITPTKTGTGSLTTDTQYF	TGTGCCATCACCCCTACCAAGACCGGGACAGGCTCACTCACCACAGATACGCAGTATTTT
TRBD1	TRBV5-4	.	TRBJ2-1	CASRIGQGATYNEQFF	TGTGCCAGCAGAATTGGACAGGGTGCAACCTACAATGAGCAGTTCTTC
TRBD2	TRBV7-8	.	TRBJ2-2	CASRLAGINTGELFF	TGTGCCAGCAGGCTAGCGGGGATAAACACCGGGGAGCTGTTTTTT
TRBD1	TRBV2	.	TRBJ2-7	CASSDSVGTGGYEQYF	TGTGCCAGCAGTGACAGCGTGGGGACAGGGGGCTACGAGCAGTACTTC
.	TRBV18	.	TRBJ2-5	CASSPERRQETQYF	TGTGCCAGCTCACCAGAACGGAGGCAAGAGACCCAGTACTTC
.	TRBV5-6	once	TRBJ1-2	CASSLVFEEYYGYTF	TGTGCCAGCAGCTTGGTTTTCGAGGAGTACTATGGCTACACCTTC
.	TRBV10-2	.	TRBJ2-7	CASSESDRLVSYEQYF	TGCGCCAGCAGTGAGTCCGACAGGCTTGTCTCCTACGAGCAGTACTTC
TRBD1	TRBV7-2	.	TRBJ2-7	CASSLVWQGAREQYF	TGTGCCAGCAGCTTAGTGTGGCAGGGGGCGCGGGAGCAGTACTTC
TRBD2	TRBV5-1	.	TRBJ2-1	CASSLTSGVYNEQFF	TGCGCCAGCAGCTTGACTAGCGGGGTATACAATGAGCAGTTCTTC
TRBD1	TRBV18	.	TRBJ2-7	CASSREGQGAYEQYF	TGTGCCAGCTCACGAGAGGGACAGGGGGCCTACGAGCAGTACTTC
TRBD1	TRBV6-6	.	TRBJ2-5	CASKVTGGLEETQYF	TGTGCCAGCAAAGTAACAGGGGGTTTGGAAGAGACCCAGTACTTC
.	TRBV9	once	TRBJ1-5	CASSLGAGDSNQPQHF	TGTGCCAGCAGCCTTGGGGCAGGGGATAGCAATCAGCCCCAGCATTTT